This TCR beta chain was obtained from a study of human T cells and chemical hapten exposure (dated by TCRdb to the early 2020s). A note on the overall study: For sensitization, 2% DPC in acetone was applied to a 2 cm by 2 cm area of upper inner arm skin. Libraries were combined into a pool for sequencing, and differences in TCR yield between samples came mainly from small differences in library volumes within the pool. Blood samples were taken from patients before sensitization (week 0) and then at 2, 6 and about 24 weeks after DPC sensitization. In alopecia patients, the study followed how the peripheral blood TCR repertoire changed in vivo over primary and secondary sensitization to diphenylcyclopropenone (DPC), a hapten. Throughout the approximately 24-week study period, patients were also given weekly therapeutic DPC doses on the scalp. The mostly female patient cohort included alopecia areata with under or over 50% scalp involvement, alopecia totalis and alopecia universalis. Under 30 alopecia patients gave blood for TCR sequencing at one to four time points (pre-sensitization, 2, 6 and 24 weeks). For every blood RNA sample, sequencing covered both the TCR alpha and TCR beta chains. Patch tests used Finn chambers with 0.01% DPC on the upper back, scored after 6 days by International Contact Dermatitis Research Group standards. General findings and caveats noted by the study authors: After repeated subsampling, the strength of the expansion versus patch-test correlation and the threshold at which it became significant changed. Because all patients had alopecia, a presumed autoimmune disease, the immune response of the patients might differ from that of healthy individuals. No change with DPC sensitization was found in the number of TCRs above 1 in 1000 frequency, and no evidence of global repertoire structure alterations was found. The number of PT1 expanded TCRs positively correlated with patch test score, significant at thresholds 8, 16 and 32 but not 4. Significantly more large CDR3 similarity clusters were formed by expanded TCRs than by pre-sensitization or healthy control sets, consistent with antigen-driven responses.

The intended sense of this specimen's time point label: patch test 1, 2 weeks after DPC sensitization. The treatment or condition label here, explained by the study, means: therapeutic diphenylcyclopropenone sensitization with weekly scalp DPC. Total RNA was extracted from unfractionated whole blood collected in Tempus Blood RNA tubes. At every patch-test visit, the blood draw took place before the patch test was put on. Patients were considered eligible if aged 18 to 70, diagnosed with alopecia and deemed suitable for DPC therapy, and patients were excluded if pregnant. Library preparation employed RACE. Sequencing was carried out with a NextSeq 500. During library preparation, unique molecular identifiers were attached to individual cDNA molecules so that TCRs could be counted in a quantitative, reproducible way. The source study handled its data this way. A median of about 89,000 TCRs per sample was observed, with a range of about 20,000 to 700,000. V, J and CDR3 annotation of the TCR reads was performed with the Decombinator software suite. For the PS versus PT1 abundance plots, all samples were subsampled to the same number of TCRs (28,000). TCRs were defined as expanded if absent before sensitization and observed at least eight times at the 2-week time point. The public reads were reanalyzed by TCRdb: fastp trimming at Q25, MiXCR alignment, in-frame beta chains only. Rows with one shared CDR3 protein collapse into an entry with the most common genes and DNA. The V and J calls, along with clone size, are taken from TCRdb and not from the paper's own processing. The sample records some 53,000 distinct CDR3 sequences, 9.5% to 12% of which are singletons. Jointly, the top ten make up about 1.7% of the sample.

The CDR3 spans 15 residues, from the cysteine through the phenylalanine. Of the read, only the CDR3 DNA is kept; its 45 bases are in frame from base 1. Clipping removes 6 bases from V and 2 bases from J, with 6 as the unmatched junction base count. CDR1 is given as MNHNS and CDR2 as SASEGT, both from the germline V gene. About this clonotype: Its antigen specificity is not known. No qualities accompany the bases; no much larger clone lies one base away.

This clonotype was obtained from a woman between 35 and 50 years old with alopecia areata. Some clones in this sample may be carry-over from other donors' samples. The starting material was whole blood, obtained in connection with sensitization to the hapten diphenylcyclopropenone (DPC). The chain was built from TRBV6-1 and TRBJ1-5; the central 8 bases match TRBD1. The CDR3 amino acid sequence is: CASSVGQGGNQPQHF. At the DNA level, the sequence is TGTGCCAGCAGCGTCGGACAGGGTGGCAATCAGCCCCAGCATTTT.